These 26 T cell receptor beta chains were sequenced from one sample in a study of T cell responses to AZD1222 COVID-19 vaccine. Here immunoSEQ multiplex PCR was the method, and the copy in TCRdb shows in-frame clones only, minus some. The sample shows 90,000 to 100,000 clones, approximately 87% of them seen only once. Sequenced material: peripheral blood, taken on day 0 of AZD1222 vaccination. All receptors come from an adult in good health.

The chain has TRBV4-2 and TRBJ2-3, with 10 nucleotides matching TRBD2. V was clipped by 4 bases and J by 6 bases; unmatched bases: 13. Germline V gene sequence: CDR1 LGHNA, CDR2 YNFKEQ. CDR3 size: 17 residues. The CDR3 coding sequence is TGTGCCAGCAGCCCAGGGGCTAGCGGGAGTATGGCGGATACGCAGTATTTT. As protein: CASSPGASGSMADTQYF.

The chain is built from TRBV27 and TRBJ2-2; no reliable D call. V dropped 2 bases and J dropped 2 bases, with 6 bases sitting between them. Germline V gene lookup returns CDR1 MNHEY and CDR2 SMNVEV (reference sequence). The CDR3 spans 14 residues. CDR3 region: CASSLGQNTGELFF. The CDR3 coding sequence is TGTGCCAGCAGTTTAGGGCAAAACACCGGGGAGCTGTTTTTT.

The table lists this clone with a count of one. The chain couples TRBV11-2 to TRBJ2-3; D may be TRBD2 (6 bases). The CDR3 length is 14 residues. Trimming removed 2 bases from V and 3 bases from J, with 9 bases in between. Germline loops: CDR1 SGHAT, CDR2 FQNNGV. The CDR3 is CASSLSSGTDTQYF. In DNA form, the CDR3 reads TGTGCCAGCAGCTTATCCAGCGGGACAGATACGCAGTATTTT.

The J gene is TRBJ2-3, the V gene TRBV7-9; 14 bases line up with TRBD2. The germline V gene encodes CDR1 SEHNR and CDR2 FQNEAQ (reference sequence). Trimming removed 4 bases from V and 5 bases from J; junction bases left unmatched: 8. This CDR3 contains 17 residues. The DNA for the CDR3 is TGTGCCAGCAGCTCTCCAGGGACTAGCGGGAGAGGAGATACGCAGTATTTT. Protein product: CASSSPGTSGRGDTQYF. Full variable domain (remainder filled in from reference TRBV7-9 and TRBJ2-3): DTGVSQNPRHKITKRGQNVTFRCDPISEHNRLYWYRQTLGQGPEFLTYFQNEAQLEKSRLLSDRFSAERPKGSFSTLEIQRTEQGDSAMYLCASSSPGTSGRGDTQYFGPGTRLTVL.

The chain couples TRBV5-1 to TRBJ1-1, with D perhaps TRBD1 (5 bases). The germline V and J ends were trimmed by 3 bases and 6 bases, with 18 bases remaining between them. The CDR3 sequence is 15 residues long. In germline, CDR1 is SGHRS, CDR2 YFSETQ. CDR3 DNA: TGCGCCAGCAGCTCCCTAGGCGCGGCGGGGGCTGAAGCTTTCTTT. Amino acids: CASSSLGAAGAEAFF.

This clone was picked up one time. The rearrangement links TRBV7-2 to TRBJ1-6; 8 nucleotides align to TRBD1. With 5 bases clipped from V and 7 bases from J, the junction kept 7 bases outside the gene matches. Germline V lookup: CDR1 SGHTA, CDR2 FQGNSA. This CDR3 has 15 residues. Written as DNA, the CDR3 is TGTGCCAGCAGCCGCCGGACAGGGAGAAATTCACCCCTCCACTTT. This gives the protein CASSRRTGRNSPLHF.

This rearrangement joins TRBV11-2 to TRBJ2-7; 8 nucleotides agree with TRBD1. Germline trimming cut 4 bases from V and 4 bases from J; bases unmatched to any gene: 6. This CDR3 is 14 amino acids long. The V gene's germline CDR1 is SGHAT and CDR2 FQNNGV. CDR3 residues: CASSSRQGLYEQYF. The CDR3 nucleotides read TGTGCCAGCAGCTCCAGACAGGGGTTATACGAGCAGTACTTC. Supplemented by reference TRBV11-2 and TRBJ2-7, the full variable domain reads EAGVAQSPRYKIIEKRQSVAFWCNPISGHATLYWYQQILGQGPKLLIQFQNNGVVDDSQLPKDRFSAERLKGVDSTLKIQPAKLEDSAVYLCASSSRQGLYEQYFGPGTRLTVT.

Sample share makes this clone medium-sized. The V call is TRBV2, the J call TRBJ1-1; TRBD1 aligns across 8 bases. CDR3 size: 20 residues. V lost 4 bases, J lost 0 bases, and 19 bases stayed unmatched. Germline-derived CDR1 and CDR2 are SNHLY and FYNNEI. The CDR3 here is CASSVGQGASLMDLNTEAFF. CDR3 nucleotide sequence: TGTGCCAGCAGTGTGGGCCAGGGGGCTAGTTTGATGGATCTGAACACTGAAGCTTTCTTT.

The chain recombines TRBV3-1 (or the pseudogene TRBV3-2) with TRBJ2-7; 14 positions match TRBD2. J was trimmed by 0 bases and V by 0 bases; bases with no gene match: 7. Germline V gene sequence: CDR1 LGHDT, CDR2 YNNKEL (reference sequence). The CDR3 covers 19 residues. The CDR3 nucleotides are TGTGCCAGCAGCCAAGATTGGGGGACTAGCGGGAGTGGCTCCTACGAGCAGTACTTC. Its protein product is CASSQDWGTSGSGSYEQYF.

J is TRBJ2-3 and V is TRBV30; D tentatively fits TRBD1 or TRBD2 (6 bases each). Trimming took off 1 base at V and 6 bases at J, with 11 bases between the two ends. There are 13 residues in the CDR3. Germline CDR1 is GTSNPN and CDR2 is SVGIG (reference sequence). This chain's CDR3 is CAWSGGAGDTQYF. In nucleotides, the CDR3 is TGTGCCTGGAGTGGGGGGGCCGGCGATACGCAGTATTTT. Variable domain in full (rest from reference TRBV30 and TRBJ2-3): SQTIHQWPATLVQPVGSPLSLECTVEGTSNPNLYWYRQAAGRGLQLLFYSVGIGQISSEVPQNLSASRPQDRQFILSSKKLLLSDSGFYLCAWSGGAGDTQYFGPGTRLTVL.

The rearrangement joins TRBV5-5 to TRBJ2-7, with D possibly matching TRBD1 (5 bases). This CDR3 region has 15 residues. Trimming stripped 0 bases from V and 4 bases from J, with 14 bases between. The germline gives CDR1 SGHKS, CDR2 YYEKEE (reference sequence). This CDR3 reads CASSLADARGYEQYF. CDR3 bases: TGTGCCAGCAGCTTGGCCGACGCTAGGGGTTACGAGCAGTACTTC. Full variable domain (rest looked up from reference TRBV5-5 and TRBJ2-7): DAGVTQSPTHLIKTRGQQVTLRCSPISGHKSVSWYQQVLGQGPQFIFQYYEKEERGRGNFPDRFSARQFPNYSSELNVNALLLGDSALYLCASSLADARGYEQYFGPGTRLTVT.

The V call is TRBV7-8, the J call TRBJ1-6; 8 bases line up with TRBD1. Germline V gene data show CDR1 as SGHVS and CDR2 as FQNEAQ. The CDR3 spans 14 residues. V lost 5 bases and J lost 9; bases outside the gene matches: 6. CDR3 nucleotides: TGTGCCAGCAGCCCGGACAGGGTTAGTTCACCCCTCCACTTT. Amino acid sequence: CASSPDRVSSPLHF.

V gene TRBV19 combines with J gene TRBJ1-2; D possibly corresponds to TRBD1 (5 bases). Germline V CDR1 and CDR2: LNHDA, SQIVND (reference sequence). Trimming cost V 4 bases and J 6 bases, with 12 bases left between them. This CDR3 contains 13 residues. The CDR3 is CASSKRGGNGYTF. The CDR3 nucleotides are TGTGCCAGTAGTAAAAGGGGTGGCAATGGCTACACCTTC.

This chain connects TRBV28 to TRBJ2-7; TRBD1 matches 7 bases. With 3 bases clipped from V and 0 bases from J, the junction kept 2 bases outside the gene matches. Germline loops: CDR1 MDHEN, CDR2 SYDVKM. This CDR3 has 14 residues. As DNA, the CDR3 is TGTGCCAGCAGTTTCGGGACAGTCTCCTACGAGCAGTACTTC. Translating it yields CASSFGTVSYEQYF.

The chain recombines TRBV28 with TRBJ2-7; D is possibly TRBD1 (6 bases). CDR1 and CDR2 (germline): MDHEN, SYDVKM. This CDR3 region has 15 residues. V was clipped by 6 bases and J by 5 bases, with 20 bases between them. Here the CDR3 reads CASRQDRNPIDEQYF. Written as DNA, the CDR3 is TGTGCCAGCAGACAAGACAGGAATCCTATAGACGAGCAGTACTTC.

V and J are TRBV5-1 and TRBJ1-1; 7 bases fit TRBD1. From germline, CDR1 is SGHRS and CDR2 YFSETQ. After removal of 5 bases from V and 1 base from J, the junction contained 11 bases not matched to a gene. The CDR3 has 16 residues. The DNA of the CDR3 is TGCGCCAGCAGGTCCCGGGCGGGGACAGAGAACACTGAAGCTTTCTTT. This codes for CASRSRAGTENTEAFF.

The CDR3 DNA reads TGCAGCGTCCATGGACAGGGCCGGGGTTCATTGGTGGCTTTCTTT. It codes for CSVHGQGRGSLVAFF. The V call is TRBV29-1, the J call TRBJ1-1, with TRBD1 identical over 8 bases. Germline assignment: CDR1 SQVTM and CDR2 ANQGSEA. The length of the CDR3 is 15 residues. V lost 6 bases, J lost 11 bases, and 20 bases stayed unmatched. The complete variable domain, with remaining parts taken from reference TRBV29-1 and TRBJ1-1, reads SAVISQKPSRDICQRGTSLTIQCQVDSQVTMMFWYRQQPGQSLTLIATANQGSEATYESGFVIDKFPISRPNLTFSTLTVSNMSPEDSSIYLCSVHGQGRGSLVAFFGQGTRLTVV.

The CDR3: CASSQDLRRTYGYTF. The CDR3 bases are TGTGCCAGCAGCCAAGATTTACGCCGGACCTATGGCTACACCTTC. This chain connects TRBV4-2 to TRBJ1-2; D not resolved. Trimming pared 0 bases from V and 4 bases from J, leaving 12 bases between. Looked up from germline, CDR1 is LGHNA and CDR2 is YNFKEQ. The CDR3 sequence is 15 residues long.

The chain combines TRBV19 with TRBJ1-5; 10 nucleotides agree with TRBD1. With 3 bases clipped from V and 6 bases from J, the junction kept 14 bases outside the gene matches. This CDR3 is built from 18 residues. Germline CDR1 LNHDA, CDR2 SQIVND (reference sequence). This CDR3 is CASSIRDRGRKSGQPQHF. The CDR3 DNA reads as TGTGCCAGTAGTATTAGGGACAGGGGAAGAAAAAGTGGTCAGCCCCAGCATTTT.

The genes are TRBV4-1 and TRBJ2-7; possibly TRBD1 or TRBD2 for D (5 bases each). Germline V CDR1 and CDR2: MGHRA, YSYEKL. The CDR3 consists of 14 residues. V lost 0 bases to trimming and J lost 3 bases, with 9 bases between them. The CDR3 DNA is TGCGCCAGCAGCCAAGACGGGGCTAACTACGAGCAGTACTTC. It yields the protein CASSQDGANYEQYF.

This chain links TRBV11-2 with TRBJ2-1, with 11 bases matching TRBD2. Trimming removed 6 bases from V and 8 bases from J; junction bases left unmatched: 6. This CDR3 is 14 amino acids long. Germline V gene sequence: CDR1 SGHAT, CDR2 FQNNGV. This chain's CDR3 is CASRSSSGRYEQFF. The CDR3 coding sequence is TGTGCCAGCAGGAGCTCTAGCGGGAGGTATGAGCAGTTCTTC.

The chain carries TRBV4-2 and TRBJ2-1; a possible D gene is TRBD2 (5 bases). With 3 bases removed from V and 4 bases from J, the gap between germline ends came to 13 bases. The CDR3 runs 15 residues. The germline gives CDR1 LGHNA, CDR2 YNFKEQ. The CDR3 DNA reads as TGTGCCAGCAGCCAGTTAGCGTCGCGTTACAATGAGCAGTTCTTC. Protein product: CASSQLASRYNEQFF.

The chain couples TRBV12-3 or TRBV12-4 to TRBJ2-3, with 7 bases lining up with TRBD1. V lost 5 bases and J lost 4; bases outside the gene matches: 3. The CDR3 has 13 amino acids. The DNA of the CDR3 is TGTGCCAGCAGTCGGGACAGCCCAGATACGCAGTATTTT. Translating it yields CASSRDSPDTQYF.

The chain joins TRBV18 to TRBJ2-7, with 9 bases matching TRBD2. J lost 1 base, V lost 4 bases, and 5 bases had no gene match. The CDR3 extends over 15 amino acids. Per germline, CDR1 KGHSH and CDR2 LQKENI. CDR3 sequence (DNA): TGTGCCAGCTCACGAGCAGCGGGAGGATCCTACGAGCAGTACTTC. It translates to CASSRAAGGSYEQYF.

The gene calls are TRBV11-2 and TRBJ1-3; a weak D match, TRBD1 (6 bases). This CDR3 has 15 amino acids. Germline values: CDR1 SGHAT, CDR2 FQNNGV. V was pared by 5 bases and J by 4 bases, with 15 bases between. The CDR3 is CASSVRTGLGNTIYF. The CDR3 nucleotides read TGTGCCAGCAGCGTACGCACAGGGTTAGGAAACACCATATATTTT.

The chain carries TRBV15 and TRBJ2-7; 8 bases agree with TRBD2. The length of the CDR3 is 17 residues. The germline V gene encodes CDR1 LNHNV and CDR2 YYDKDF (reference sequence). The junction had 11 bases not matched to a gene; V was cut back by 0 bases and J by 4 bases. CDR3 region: CATSRDLGSGGSYEQYF. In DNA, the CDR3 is TGTGCCACCAGCAGAGATCTAGGCAGCGGGGGTTCATACGAGCAGTACTTC. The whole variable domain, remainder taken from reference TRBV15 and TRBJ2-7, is DAMVIQNPRYQVTQFGKPVTLSCSQTLNHNVMYWYQQKSSQAPKLLFHYYDKDFNNEADTPDNFQSRRPNTSFCFLDIRSPGLGDTAMYLCATSRDLGSGGSYEQYFGPGTRLTVT.